Given below is one T cell receptor beta chain in context. Its antigen remains undetermined. Nothing much larger sits one base from this clone, and base qualities are not available. The TCR beta CDR3 regions were amplified from the RNA transcripts. The TCR CDR3 was subjected to a first round of RT-PCR using the HTBI primer set and the Qiagen OneStep RT-PCR kit. Libraries were constructed in a second round of multiplex PCR, after which size selection and purification were performed. Paired-end sequencing of the libraries was performed with 100 bp reads on an Illumina HiSeq2000. The source study handled its data this way. SOAPnuke was used to process the raw data, throwing out any read that contained adapters or uncalled bases, had a mean Phred below 15, or lacked an exact constant-primer or identifier match. COPE v1.2.5 was used to merge high-quality paired reads, and clonotypes were defined as unique nucleotide sequences. MiTCR v1.1 was used to align the clonotypes against IMGT TRBV, TRBD and TRBJ reference segments. The analysis was restricted to V-J combinations with a frequency above 0.0001, which together covered about 99% of the repertoires. The TCS score was defined as F50 (clonal expansion) divided by E x V (chaos), with BLOSUM62-based TCRdist calculated between CDR3 peptides within each V-J. Welch's t-statistics and random forest reduced 500 to 650 V-J features to 10 to 15, which were used in a naive Bayes classifier (R e1071). TCRdb's own reprocessing of the public reads used fastp at Q25 and MiXCR and kept productive beta chains. Every distinct CDR3 protein forms one entry, paired with its most common genes and DNA. The V and J calls were not made by the authors but by TCRdb's processing. This sample comprises approximately 400,000 distinct CDR3 sequences, 19% of them detected only once. Together, the top ten hold about 3.7% of the sample.

This entry comes from a study of T cells in Graves' hyperthyroidism and ophthalmopathy (dated by TCRdb to between 2019 and 2020). Concerning the study at large: Peripheral blood samples were taken at the time of initial diagnosis, prior to any treatment. To identify TCR V-J signatures that set the groups apart, the researchers used a discovery cohort of 95 to 100 patients, made up of fewer than 50 with Graves' ophthalmopathy and 55 to 65 with stable Graves' hyperthyroidism. Prospective prediction of ophthalmopathy was tested in an independent validation cohort of about 19 hyperthyroidism patients and 17 patients who later progressed to ophthalmopathy. For training and testing, the roughly 100 patients in the discovery cohort were randomly divided in a 7:3 ratio. Thyroid tissue and blood T-cell repertoires from six Graves' hyperthyroidism patients were also compared in the study. Once sampling was done, hyperthyroidism patients were given methimazole at a starting dose of 30 mg daily, whereas ophthalmopathy patients were given high-dose intravenous methylprednisolone. The paper reports TCR Vbeta CDR3 sequencing of approximately 140 peripheral blood samples: approximately 41 ophthalmopathy, about 75 hyperthyroidism and 17 progressor patients.

A patient counted as having stable Graves' hyperthyroidism if no progression to ophthalmopathy occurred over 18 months of follow-up. Hyperthyroidism patients were aged 18 to 65 years and newly diagnosed, with disease duration of less than 2 months. Exclusion was applied to patients with uncontrolled infections, other autoimmune diseases, pregnancy or lactation. Diagnoses were based on clinical symptoms, serum thyroxine and TRAb, thyroid ultrasound and orbital computed tomography. PBMCs were isolated from more than 8 ml of fresh peripheral blood by Ficoll-Paque density gradient centrifugation. Trizol reagent was used to extract total RNA, and RNA quality was then checked on an Agilent 2100 Bioanalyzer. The CDR3 has 17 amino acids, counting the end cysteine and phenylalanine. The kept DNA is CDR3 alone, 51 bases in frame from the first base. The germline V end is reduced by 6 bases and the J end by 4 bases; junction bases left unmatched: 14.

The research as a whole found: Most expanded thyroid clonotypes (frequency above 0.001) were also detected in blood, suggesting blood repertoires may reflect thyroid immune responses. A 13 V-J signature model separated ophthalmopathy from stable hyperthyroidism, with around 90% sensitivity and about 81% specificity in cross-validation and 80%/75% in testing. In validation, the model predicted progression to ophthalmopathy a median of approximately 6.3 months before onset, with approximately 70% sensitivity and about 72% specificity. Sample size was not statistically predetermined, and blinding of investigators to group allocation was not performed.

The sequence is built from TRBV12-3 or TRBV12-4 and TRBJ1-1, with TRBD1 identical over 10 junction bases. The sample consisted of blood. The receptor was isolated from a woman aged 18-29 years with Graves' hyperthyroidism. The bases are TGTGCCAGCAGCCTCTCGTCTTGGGGACAGGGGTCCACTGAAGCTTTCTTT. Its protein product is CASSLSSWGQGSTEAFF.